This T cell receptor (beta chain) originates from a study of cytomegalovirus exposure and HLA in healthy donors. The CDR3 loop spans 13 amino acids. Germline V gene sequence: CDR1 MNHNS, CDR2 SASEGT. The V segment lost 6 bases and the J segment 4 bases; nucleotides outside the gene matches: 2. 13 Jbeta primers and 60 Vbeta primers were used for the PCR. Measured with immunoSEQ multiplex PCR; TCRdb has only the in-frame clones, and not every one. The sample lists approximately 240,000 clones; 82% were seen once. The sequence derives from a woman between 35 and 50 years old in good health and CMV-seropositive. The sequencing sample was made of PBMCs. This chain connects TRBV6-1 to TRBJ2-5; 10 bases fit TRBD1. The chain's CDR3 is CASRWTGGETQYF. The DNA of the CDR3 is TGTGCCAGCAGGTGGACAGGGGGAGAGACCCAGTACTTC.